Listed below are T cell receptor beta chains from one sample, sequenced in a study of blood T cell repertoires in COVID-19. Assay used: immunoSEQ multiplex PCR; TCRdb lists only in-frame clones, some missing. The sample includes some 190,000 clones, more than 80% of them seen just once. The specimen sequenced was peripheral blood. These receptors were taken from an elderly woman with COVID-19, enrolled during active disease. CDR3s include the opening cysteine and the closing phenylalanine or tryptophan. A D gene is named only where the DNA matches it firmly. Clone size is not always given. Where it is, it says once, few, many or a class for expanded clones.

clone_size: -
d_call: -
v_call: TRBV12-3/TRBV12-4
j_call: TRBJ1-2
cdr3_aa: CASSLGAGGYTF
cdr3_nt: TGTGCCAGCAGTTTAGGGGCAGGGGGCTACACCTTC

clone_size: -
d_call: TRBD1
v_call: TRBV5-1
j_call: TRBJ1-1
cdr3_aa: CASSPDRGPHTEAFF
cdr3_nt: TGCGCCAGCAGCCCGGACAGGGGGCCGCACACTGAAGCTTTCTTT

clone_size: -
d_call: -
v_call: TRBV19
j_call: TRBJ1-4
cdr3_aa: CASRITGRGYEKLFF
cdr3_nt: TGTGCCAGTAGAATAACAGGGAGAGGCTATGAAAAACTGTTTTTT

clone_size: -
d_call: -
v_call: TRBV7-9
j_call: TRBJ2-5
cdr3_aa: CASSLRGVFETQYF
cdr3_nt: TGTGCCAGCAGCTTACGCGGGGTCTTTGAGACCCAGTACTTC

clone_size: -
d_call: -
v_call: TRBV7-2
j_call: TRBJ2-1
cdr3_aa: CASSRLATGTEQFF
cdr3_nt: TGTGCCAGCAGCCGCCTAGCGACGGGGACTGAGCAGTTCTTC

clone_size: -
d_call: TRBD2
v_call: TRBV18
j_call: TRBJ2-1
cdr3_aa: CASAGLIYNEQFF
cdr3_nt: TGTGCCAGCGCGGGACTAATATACAATGAGCAGTTCTTC

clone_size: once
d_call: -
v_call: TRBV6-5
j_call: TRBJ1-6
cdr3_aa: CASSQSPYNSPLHF
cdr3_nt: TGTGCCAGCAGTCAAAGCCCCTATAATTCACCCCTCCACTTT

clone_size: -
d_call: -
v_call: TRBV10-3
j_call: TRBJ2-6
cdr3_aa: CAISDVGPWGAGANVLTF
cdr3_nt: TGTGCCATCAGTGACGTGGGGCCATGGGGGGCTGGGGCCAACGTCCTGACTTTC

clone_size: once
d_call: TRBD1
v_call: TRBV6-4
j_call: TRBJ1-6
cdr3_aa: CASRRDSNLESPLHF
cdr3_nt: TGTGCCAGCAGAAGGGACAGCAATCTCGAATCACCCCTCCACTTT

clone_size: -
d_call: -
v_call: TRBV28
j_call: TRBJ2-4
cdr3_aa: CASSLQLNIQYF
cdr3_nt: TGTGCCAGCAGTTTACAGTTAAACATTCAGTACTTC

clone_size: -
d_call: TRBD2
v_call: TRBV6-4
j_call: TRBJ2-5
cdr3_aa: CASTAPGGQETQYF
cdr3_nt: TGTGCCAGCACCGCCCCGGGGGGCCAAGAGACCCAGTACTTC

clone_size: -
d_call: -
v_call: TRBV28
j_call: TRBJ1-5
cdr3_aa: CASSSGDYQPQHF
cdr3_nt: TGTGCCAGCAGTTCCGGTGATTATCAGCCCCAGCATTTT

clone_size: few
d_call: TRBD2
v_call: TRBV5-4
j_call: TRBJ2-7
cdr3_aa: CASRAGDGPYEQYF
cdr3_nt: TGTGCCAGCCGGGCGGGAGATGGGCCCTACGAGCAGTACTTC

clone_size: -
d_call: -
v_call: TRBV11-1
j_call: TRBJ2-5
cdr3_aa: CASSSSGLETQYF
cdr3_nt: TGTGCCAGCAGCTCCTCAGGGTTAGAGACCCAGTACTTC

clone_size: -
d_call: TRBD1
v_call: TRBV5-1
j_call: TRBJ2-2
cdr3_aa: CASSLVGQVTGELFF
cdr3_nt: TGCGCCAGCAGCTTAGTGGGACAGGTCACCGGGGAGCTGTTTTTT

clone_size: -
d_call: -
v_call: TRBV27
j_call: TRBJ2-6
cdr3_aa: CASSIGVLGANVLTF
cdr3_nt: TGTGCCAGCTCGATAGGGGTACTTGGGGCCAACGTCCTGACTTTC

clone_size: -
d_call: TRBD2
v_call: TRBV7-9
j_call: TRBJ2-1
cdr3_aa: CASSPSGRAINEQFF
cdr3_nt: TGTGCCAGCAGCCCCAGCGGGAGGGCCATCAATGAGCAGTTCTTC

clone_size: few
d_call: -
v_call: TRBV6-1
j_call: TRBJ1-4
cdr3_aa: CASSVTGGNPNEKLFF
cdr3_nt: TGTGCCAGCAGTGTGACCGGCGGGAACCCTAATGAAAAACTGTTTTTT

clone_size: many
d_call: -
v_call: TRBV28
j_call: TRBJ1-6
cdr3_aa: CASGRDSYNSPLHF
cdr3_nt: TGTGCCAGCGGGCGCGACTCCTATAATTCACCCCTCCACTTT

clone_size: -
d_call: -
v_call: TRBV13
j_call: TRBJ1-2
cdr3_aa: CASSLLLTANYGYTF
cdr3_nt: TGTGCCAGCAGCCTACTCCTGACAGCTAACTATGGCTACACCTTC

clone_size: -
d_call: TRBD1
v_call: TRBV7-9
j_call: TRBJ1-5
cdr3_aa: CASSSPGGPNQPQHF
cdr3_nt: TGTGCCAGCAGCTCCCCAGGGGGCCCCAATCAGCCCCAGCATTTT

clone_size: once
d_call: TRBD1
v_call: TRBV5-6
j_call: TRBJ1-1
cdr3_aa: CASKPGTGMNTEAFF
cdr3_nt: TGTGCCAGCAAACCCGGGACAGGCATGAACACTGAAGCTTTCTTT

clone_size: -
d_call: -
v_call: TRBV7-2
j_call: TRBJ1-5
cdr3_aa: CASSWQGSPQHF
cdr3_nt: TGTGCCAGCAGCTGGCAGGGTTCGCCCCAGCATTTT

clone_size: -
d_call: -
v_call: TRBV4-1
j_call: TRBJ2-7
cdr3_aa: CASSGTYPAREQYF
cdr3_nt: TGCGCCAGCAGCGGTACTTACCCCGCTCGGGAGCAGTACTTC

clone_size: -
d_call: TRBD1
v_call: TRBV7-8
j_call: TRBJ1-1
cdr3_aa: CASSLAIGQVSTEAFF
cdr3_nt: TGTGCCAGCAGCTTAGCGATCGGACAGGTGTCCACTGAAGCTTTCTTT

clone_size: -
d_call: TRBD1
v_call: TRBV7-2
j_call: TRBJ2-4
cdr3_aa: CASSLQQGANIQYF
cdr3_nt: TGTGCCAGCAGCTTACAACAGGGGGCGAACATTCAGTACTTC

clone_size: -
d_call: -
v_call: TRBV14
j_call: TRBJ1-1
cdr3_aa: CASSQDGHLGEAFF
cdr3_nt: TGTGCCAGCAGCCAAGATGGACATTTGGGTGAAGCTTTCTTT

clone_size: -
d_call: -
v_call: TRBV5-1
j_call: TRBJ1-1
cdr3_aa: CASSLEVGALTEAFF
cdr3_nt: TGCGCCAGCAGCTTGGAGGTGGGGGCGCTCACTGAAGCTTTCTTT

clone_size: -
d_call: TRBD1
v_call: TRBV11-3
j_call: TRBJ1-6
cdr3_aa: CASSRGQAYSPLHF
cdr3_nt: TGTGCCAGCAGCCGTGGACAGGCGTATTCACCCCTCCACTTT

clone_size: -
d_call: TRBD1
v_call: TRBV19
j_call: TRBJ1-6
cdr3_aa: CASSIISGTAYNSPLHF
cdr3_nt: TGTGCCAGTAGCATAATATCAGGGACAGCCTATAATTCACCCCTCCACTTT

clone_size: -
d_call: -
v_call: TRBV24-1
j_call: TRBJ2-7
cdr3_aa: CATSNPGSHEQYF
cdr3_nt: TGTGCCACCAGTAACCCAGGGTCCCACGAGCAGTACTTC

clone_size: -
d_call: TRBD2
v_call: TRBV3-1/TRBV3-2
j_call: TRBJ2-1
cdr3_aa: CASSLGLAGHEQFF
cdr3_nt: TGTGCCAGCAGCCTCGGACTAGCGGGGCATGAGCAGTTCTTC

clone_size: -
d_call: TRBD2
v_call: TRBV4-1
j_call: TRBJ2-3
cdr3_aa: CASSRGLATQDTQYF
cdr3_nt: TGCGCCAGCAGCCGGGGACTAGCGACTCAGGATACGCAGTATTTT

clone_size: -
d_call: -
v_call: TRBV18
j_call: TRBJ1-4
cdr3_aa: CASSPRRTEKLFF
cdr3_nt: TGTGCCAGCTCACCCCGGAGGACGGAAAAACTGTTTTTT

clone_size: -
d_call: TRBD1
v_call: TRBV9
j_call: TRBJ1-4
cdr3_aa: CASSVAQGNEKLFF
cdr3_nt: TGTGCCAGCAGCGTAGCACAGGGGAATGAAAAACTGTTTTTT

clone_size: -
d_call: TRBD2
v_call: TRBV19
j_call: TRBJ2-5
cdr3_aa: CASKGLAGGETQYF
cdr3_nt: TGTGCCAGTAAGGGACTAGCGGGGGGCGAGACCCAGTACTTC

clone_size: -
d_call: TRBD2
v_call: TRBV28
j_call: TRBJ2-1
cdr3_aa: CASSLMLAGGPWNEQFF
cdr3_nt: TGTGCCAGCAGTTTAATGCTAGCGGGAGGGCCATGGAATGAGCAGTTCTTC

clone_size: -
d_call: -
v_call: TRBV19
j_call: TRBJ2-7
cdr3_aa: CASSIPGGYGQYF
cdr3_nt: TGTGCCAGTAGTATTCCGGGTGGGTACGGGCAGTACTTC

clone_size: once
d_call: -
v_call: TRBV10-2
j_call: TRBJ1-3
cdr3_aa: CASSEAGGSGNTIYF
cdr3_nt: TGCGCCAGCAGCGAGGCGGGGGGCTCTGGAAACACCATATATTTT

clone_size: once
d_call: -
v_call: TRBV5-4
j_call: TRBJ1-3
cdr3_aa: CASSRGGEVYGNTIYF
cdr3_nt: TGTGCCAGCAGCCGGGGGGGAGAAGTATATGGAAACACCATATATTTT

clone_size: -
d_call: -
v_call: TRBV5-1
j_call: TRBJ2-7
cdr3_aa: CASSLGSTRLHEQYF
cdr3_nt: TGCGCCAGCAGCTTGGGTTCTACCCGACTCCACGAGCAGTACTTC

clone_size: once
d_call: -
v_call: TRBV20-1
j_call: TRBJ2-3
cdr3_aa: CSASSALLGPDTQYF
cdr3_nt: TGCAGTGCTAGTTCGGCGTTGTTGGGGCCAGATACGCAGTATTTT

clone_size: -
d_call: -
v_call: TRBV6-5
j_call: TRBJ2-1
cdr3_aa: CASGLASDEQFF
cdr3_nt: TGTGCCAGCGGGCTAGCCAGCGATGAGCAGTTCTTC

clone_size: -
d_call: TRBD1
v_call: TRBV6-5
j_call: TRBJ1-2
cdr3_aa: CASSYSGTGLGGYTF
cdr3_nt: TGTGCCAGCAGTTACTCCGGGACAGGCCTCGGTGGCTACACCTTC

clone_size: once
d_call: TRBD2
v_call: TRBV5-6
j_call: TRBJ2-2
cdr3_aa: CASSSGAGTVPAGELFF
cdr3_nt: TGTGCCAGCAGCTCAGGAGCGGGGACGGTCCCCGCCGGGGAGCTGTTTTTT

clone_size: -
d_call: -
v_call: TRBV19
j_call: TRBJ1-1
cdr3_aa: CASSTLGEAFF
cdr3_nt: TGTGCCAGTAGCACCCTAGGAGAAGCTTTCTTT

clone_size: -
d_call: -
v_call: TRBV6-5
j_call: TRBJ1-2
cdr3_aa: CASSPPGGPSGYTF
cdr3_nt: TGTGCCAGCAGTCCCCCGGGAGGCCCGAGTGGCTACACCTTC

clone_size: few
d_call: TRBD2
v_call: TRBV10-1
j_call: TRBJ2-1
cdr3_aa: CASSESTLILAVTEQFF
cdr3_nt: TGCGCCAGCAGTGAGTCGACACTAATACTAGCGGTTACAGAGCAGTTCTTC

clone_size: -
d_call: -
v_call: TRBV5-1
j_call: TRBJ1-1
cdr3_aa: CASSASLAGADTEAFF
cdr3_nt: TGCGCCAGCAGCGCCTCTCTGGCGGGGGCGGACACTGAAGCTTTCTTT

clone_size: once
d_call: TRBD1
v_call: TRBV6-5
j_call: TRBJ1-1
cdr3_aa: CASSYSRTGGTEAFF
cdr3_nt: TGTGCCAGCAGTTACTCGAGGACAGGAGGAACTGAAGCTTTCTTT

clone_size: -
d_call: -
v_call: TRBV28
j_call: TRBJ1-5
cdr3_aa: CASSGGSRPQHF
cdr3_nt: TGTGCCAGCAGCGGGGGTTCGAGGCCCCAGCATTTT

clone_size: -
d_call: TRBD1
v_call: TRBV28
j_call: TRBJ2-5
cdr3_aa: CASSLLPGQGETQYF
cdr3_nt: TGTGCCAGCAGTTTATTACCGGGACAGGGGGAGACCCAGTACTTC

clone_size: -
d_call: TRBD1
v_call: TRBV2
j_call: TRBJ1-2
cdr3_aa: CASRKAPQGAGGYTF
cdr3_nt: TGTGCCAGCAGGAAGGCCCCACAGGGGGCGGGTGGCTACACCTTC

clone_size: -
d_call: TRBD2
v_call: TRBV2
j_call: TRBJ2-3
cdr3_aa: CASSRLASSTDTQYF
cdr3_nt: TGTGCCAGCAGCCGACTAGCGTCGAGCACAGATACGCAGTATTTT

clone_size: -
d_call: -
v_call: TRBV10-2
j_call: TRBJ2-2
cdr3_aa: CASSESGPRGNTGELFF
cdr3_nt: TGCGCCAGCAGTGAGTCGGGACCCAGGGGAAACACCGGGGAGCTGTTTTTT

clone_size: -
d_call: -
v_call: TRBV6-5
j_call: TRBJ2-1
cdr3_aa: CASSYGGSGNEQFF
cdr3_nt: TGTGCCAGCAGTTACGGTGGGAGTGGAAATGAGCAGTTCTTC